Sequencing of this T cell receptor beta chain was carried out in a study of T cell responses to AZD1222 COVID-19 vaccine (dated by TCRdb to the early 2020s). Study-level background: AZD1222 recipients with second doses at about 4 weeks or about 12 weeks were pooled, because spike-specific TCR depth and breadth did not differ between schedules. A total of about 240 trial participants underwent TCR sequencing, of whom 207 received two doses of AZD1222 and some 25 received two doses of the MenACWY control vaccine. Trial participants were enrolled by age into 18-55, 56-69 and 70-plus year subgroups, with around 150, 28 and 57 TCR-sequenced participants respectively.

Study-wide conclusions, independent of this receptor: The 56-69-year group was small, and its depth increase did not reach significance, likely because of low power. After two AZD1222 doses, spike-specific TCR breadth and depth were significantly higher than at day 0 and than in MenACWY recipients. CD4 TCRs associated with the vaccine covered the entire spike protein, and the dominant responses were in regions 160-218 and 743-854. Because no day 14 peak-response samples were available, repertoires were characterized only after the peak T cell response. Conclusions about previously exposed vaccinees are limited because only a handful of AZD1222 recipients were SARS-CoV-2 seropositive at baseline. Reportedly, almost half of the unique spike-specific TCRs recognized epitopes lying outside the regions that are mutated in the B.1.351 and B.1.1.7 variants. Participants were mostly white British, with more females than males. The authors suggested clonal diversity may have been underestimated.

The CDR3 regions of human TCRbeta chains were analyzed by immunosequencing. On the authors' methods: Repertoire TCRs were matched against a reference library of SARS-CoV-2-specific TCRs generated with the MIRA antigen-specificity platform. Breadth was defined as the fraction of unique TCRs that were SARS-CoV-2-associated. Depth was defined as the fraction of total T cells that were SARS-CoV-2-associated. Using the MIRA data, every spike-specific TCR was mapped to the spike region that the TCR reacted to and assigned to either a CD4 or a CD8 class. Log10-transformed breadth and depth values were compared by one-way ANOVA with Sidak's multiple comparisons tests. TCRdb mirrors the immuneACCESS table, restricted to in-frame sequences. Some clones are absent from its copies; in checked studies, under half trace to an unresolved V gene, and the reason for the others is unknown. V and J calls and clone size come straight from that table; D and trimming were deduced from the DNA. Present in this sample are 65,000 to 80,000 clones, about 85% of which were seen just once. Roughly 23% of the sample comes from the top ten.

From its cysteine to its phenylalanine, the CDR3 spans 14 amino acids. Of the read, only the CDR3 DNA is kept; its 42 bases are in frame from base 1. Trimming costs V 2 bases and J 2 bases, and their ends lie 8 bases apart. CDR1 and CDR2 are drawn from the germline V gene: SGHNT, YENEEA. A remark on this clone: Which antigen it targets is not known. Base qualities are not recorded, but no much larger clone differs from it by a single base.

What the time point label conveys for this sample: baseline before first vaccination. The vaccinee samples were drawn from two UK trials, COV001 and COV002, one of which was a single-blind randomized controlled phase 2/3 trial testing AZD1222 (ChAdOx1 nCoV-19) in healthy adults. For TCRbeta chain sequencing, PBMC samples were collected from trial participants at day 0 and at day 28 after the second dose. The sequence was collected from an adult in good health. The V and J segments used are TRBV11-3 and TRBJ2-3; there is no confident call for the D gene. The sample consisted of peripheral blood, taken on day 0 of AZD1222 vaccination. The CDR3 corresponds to CASSLSRHTDTQYF. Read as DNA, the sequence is TGTGCCAGCAGCTTATCACGGCACACAGATACGCAGTATTTT.